Listed here are 7 T cell receptor beta chains from one sample, sequenced in a study of cytomegalovirus exposure and HLA in healthy donors. With 60 Vbeta and 13 Jbeta primers, the PCR was carried out. Repertoires were generated with immunoSEQ multiplex PCR, while TCRdb's copy carries only in-frame clones and drops some. The repertoire includes some 110,000 clones, around 70% of them detected once, and 8.5% to 9.5% sits in the top ten. The specimen sequenced was PBMCs. The receptors here all came from a man aged 25 to 45 in good health and CMV-seropositive.

The J gene is TRBJ2-2, the V gene TRBV28; D perhaps matches TRBD1 (5 bases). Trimming pared 3 bases from V and 3 bases from J, leaving 14 bases between. The CDR3 runs 16 residues. Per germline, CDR1 MDHEN and CDR2 SYDVKM. This CDR3 reads CASSFHPLGDTGELFF. The CDR3 DNA follows: TGTGCCAGCAGTTTCCACCCCTTAGGGGACACCGGGGAGCTGTTTTTT. Supplemented by reference TRBV28 and TRBJ2-2, the full variable domain reads DVKVTQSSRYLVKRTGEKVFLECVQDMDHENMFWYRQDPGLGLRLIYFSYDVKMKEKGDIPEGYSVSREKKERFSLILESASTNQTSMYLCASSFHPLGDTGELFFGEGSRLTVL.

This chain connects TRBV5-4 to TRBJ1-6; D not resolved. V dropped 0 bases and J dropped 10 bases, with 8 bases sitting between them. CDR3 length equals 13 residues. Germline CDR1 is SGHNT and CDR2 is YYREEE (reference sequence). This chain's CDR3 is CASSLDQASPLHF. Here the CDR3 DNA reads TGTGCCAGCAGCTTGGACCAGGCATCACCCCTCCACTTT.

The rearrangement uses TRBV29-1 and TRBJ1-2, with 8 nucleotides matching TRBD1. From germline, CDR1 is SQVTM and CDR2 ANQGSEA. The CDR3 spans 13 residues. The ends lost 7 bases at V and 8 bases at J; junction bases unmatched: 12. CDR3 protein: CSAQNQGARGYTF. The CDR3 DNA follows: TGCAGCGCTCAAAACCAGGGGGCTCGGGGCTACACCTTC.

V is TRBV6-5 and J is TRBJ2-3; D possibly corresponds to TRBD2 (5 bases). Trimming removed 10 bases from V and 4 bases from J, with 9 bases in between. In germline, CDR1 is MNHEY, CDR2 SVGAGI. The length of the CDR3 is 11 residues. The CDR3 bases are TGTGCCACCGCCGGGGCAGATACGCAGTATTTT. Its protein is CATAGADTQYF.

A few counts support this clone. V is TRBV5-4 and J is TRBJ1-5; tentative D call: TRBD1 (5 bases). The CDR3 contains 15 residues. Trimming removed 2 bases at V and 5 bases at J, with 14 bases between. The V gene's germline CDR1 is SGHNT and CDR2 YYREEE (reference sequence). The CDR3 DNA is TGTGCCAGCAGCTTTGGGGGGACCAGTGATCAGCCCCAGCATTTT. It yields the protein CASSFGGTSDQPQHF.

V is TRBV18 and J is TRBJ1-4; 9 nucleotides match TRBD1. CDR1 is KGHSH and CDR2 is LQKENI in the germline V gene. Germline trimming cut 3 bases from V and 2 bases from J; bases unmatched to any gene: 13. This CDR3 has 19 amino acids. The CDR3 DNA sequence: TGTGCCAGCTCACCGCTCCCGATCCGAACAGGGGGCACTAATGAAAAACTGTTTTTT. It encodes CASSPLPIRTGGTNEKLFF. Filled out from reference TRBV18 and TRBJ1-4, the complete variable domain reads NAGVMQNPRHLVRRRGQEARLRCSPMKGHSHVYWYRQLPEEGLKFMVYLQKENIIDESGMPKERFSAEFPKEGPSILRIQQVVRGDSAAYFCASSPLPIRTGGTNEKLFFGSGTQLSVL.

This clone has only a few counts. The chain has TRBV21-1 and TRBJ2-7; no DNA check was done on the table's D call, TRBD1. TRBV21-1 is classified as a pseudogene. This CDR3 is 11 amino acids long. In DNA form, the CDR3 reads TGTGCCAGCAGGGGCAGGGCCGAGCAGTACTTC. This translates into CASRGRAEQYF.